This T cell receptor beta chain was profiled in a study of CD4 T cells in relation to SARS-CoV-2 and coronaviruses. A single count supports this clone. The repertoire was sequenced with immunoSEQ multiplex PCR; TCRdb's copy has only in-frame clones and lacks some. Of about 59,000 clones in the sample, approximately 90% were seen once. Unexposed donor CD4+ T cells date from about 2010-2018, before the COVID-19 pandemic. This TCR derives from a human donor in good health. The specimen sequenced was memory CD4+ T cells from PBMCs.

The CDR3 protein is CAIGQPPGDTEAFF. CDR3 nucleotides: TGTGCCATCGGACAGCCCCCGGGGGACACTGAAGCTTTCTTT. This sequence joins TRBV10-3 and TRBJ1-1, with a weak D call TRBD1 (6 bases). This CDR3 is 14 amino acids long. V gave up 8 bases and J gave up 3 bases, with 16 bases separating them. In germline, CDR1 is ENHRY, CDR2 SYGVKD.